The 30 T cell receptor beta chains presented below share a single source sample, sequenced in a study of blood T cell repertoires in COVID-19. Only in-frame clones appear in the TCRdb table, and some are missing; sequencing was by immunoSEQ multiplex PCR. The sample includes roughly 100,000 clones, around 82% of them seen just once. Sequenced sample: peripheral blood. These TCRs come from a human donor in a cohort sampled during active or convalescent COVID-19.

The rearrangement joins TRBV2 to TRBJ1-4; possible D gene TRBD1, 6 bases. The V end was cut by 7 bases, the J end by 7 bases, with 22 bases between. CDR3 length: 16 amino acids. Germline loops: CDR1 SNHLY, CDR2 FYNNEI. The CDR3 loop reads CASTRGLGGDSEKLFF. The DNA of the CDR3 is TGTGCCAGCACCCGAGGATTAGGGGGTGATTCTGAAAAACTGTTTTTT.

This clone was seen a single time. This chain links TRBV11-3 with TRBJ1-1, with D tentatively TRBD1 (6 bases). Trimming stripped 3 bases from V and 4 bases from J, with 9 bases between. Germline V gene data show CDR1 as SGHNT and CDR2 as YENEEA. The CDR3 contains 13 residues. DNA for the CDR3: TGTGCCAGCAGCTTCAACAGGGCCACTGAAGCTTTCTTT. Its translation: CASSFNRATEAFF.

This clone was picked up one time. The rearrangement joins TRBV6-1 to TRBJ2-3, with a tentative D call TRBD1 (6 bases). The CDR3 length is 14 residues. Germline V gives CDR1 MNHNS, CDR2 SASEGT. The V gene lost 2 bases and the J gene lost 1 base, with 7 bases spanning the gap. The CDR3 region is CASSEWTGTDTQYF. In DNA, the CDR3 is TGTGCCAGCAGTGAATGGACAGGCACAGATACGCAGTATTTT.

This rearrangement joins TRBV19 to TRBJ2-1, with TRBD2 as a possible D gene (5 bases). CDR1 is LNHDA and CDR2 is SQIVND in the germline V gene (reference sequence). The CDR3 contains 15 residues. Trimming cost V 1 base and J 4 bases, with 11 bases left between them. The CDR3: CASSIAAGEYNEQFF. The CDR3 nucleotides are TGTGCCAGTAGTATAGCGGCGGGCGAGTACAATGAGCAGTTCTTC. The whole variable domain, remainder taken from reference TRBV19 and TRBJ2-1, is DGGITQSPKYLFRKEGQNVTLSCEQNLNHDAMYWYRQDPGQGLRLIYYSQIVNDFQKGDIAEGYSVSREKKESFPLTVTSAQKNPTAFYLCASSIAAGEYNEQFFGPGTRLTVL.

The chain has TRBV5-1 and TRBJ1-4, with TRBD1 as a possible D gene (5 bases). The length of the CDR3 is 15 residues. Germline lookup yields CDR1 SGHRS and CDR2 YFSETQ. V lost 0 bases and J 8 bases, leaving 14 bases between the germline ends. CDR3 protein: CASSLAGGLSEKLFF. Here the CDR3 DNA reads TGCGCCAGCAGCTTGGCGGGGGGACTTTCGGAAAAACTGTTTTTT.

This sequence joins TRBV5-1 and TRBJ2-2; 8 bases agree with TRBD1. Germline V gene sequence: CDR1 SGHRS, CDR2 YFSETQ. The length of the CDR3 is 15 residues. V shed 4 bases, J shed 5 bases, and the junction held 7 bases outside the gene matches. This CDR3 reads CASSPPTGDTGELFF. In nucleotides, the CDR3 is TGCGCCAGCAGCCCCCCGACAGGGGATACCGGGGAGCTGTTTTTT.

The rearrangement joins TRBV5-5 to TRBJ1-3; tentatively, D is TRBD1 (5 bases). Germline V gene sequence: CDR1 SGHKS, CDR2 YYEKEE (reference sequence). The CDR3 is made up of 15 amino acids. Between the trimmed V and J ends, which lost 3 bases and 0 bases, there was a span of 10 bases. The CDR3 DNA sequence: TGTGCCAGCAGCTGGACATTGGACTCTGGAAACACCATATATTTT. This gives the protein CASSWTLDSGNTIYF.

This clone was seen many times. J is TRBJ1-1 and V is TRBV11-3, with D maybe TRBD1 (5 bases). Trimming left V 0 bases short and J 2 bases short, with 7 bases between. Germline V gene data show CDR1 as SGHNT and CDR2 as YENEEA. The CDR3 length is 14 residues. The CDR3 sequence: CASSLDRENTEAFF. CDR3 nucleotide sequence: TGTGCCAGCAGCTTAGACAGGGAAAACACTGAAGCTTTCTTT.

This clone showed up just once. V gene TRBV11-3 combines with J gene TRBJ2-1; D unclear. The germline V gene has CDR1 SGHNT and CDR2 YENEEA. With 1 base removed from V and 4 bases from J, the gap between germline ends came to 14 bases. CDR3 length: 16 residues. CDR3 DNA: TGTGCCAGCAGCTTAGGGCCCCCTGAATTGTACAATGAGCAGTTCTTC. This translates into CASSLGPPELYNEQFF.

The V call is TRBV11-2, the J call TRBJ2-3; 9 positions match TRBD1. This CDR3 is 13 amino acids long. The germline V gene has CDR1 SGHAT and CDR2 FQNNGV. V lost 8 bases to trimming and J lost 6 bases; unmatched junction nucleotides: 6. The CDR3 protein is CASGPDRGDTQYF. The CDR3 bases are TGTGCCAGCGGACCGGACAGGGGTGATACGCAGTATTTT.

The chain combines TRBV28 with TRBJ1-2, with 9 bases fitting TRBD1. The CDR3 spans 15 residues. Per germline, CDR1 MDHEN and CDR2 SYDVKM. J was trimmed by 7 bases and V by 5 bases; bases with no gene match: 11. CDR3: CASSRTTGGQRGYTF. For the CDR3, the DNA is TGTGCCAGCAGTCGTACGACAGGGGGTCAACGTGGCTACACCTTC.

V is TRBV9 and J is TRBJ2-2; TRBD2 matches at 7 bases. Germline lookup yields CDR1 SGDLS and CDR2 YYNGEE. Losses at the gene ends were 4 bases for V and 0 bases for J; bases not matched to a gene: 3. The CDR3 has 15 amino acids. CDR3 in DNA: TGTGCCAGCAGCCGGACTAGGGCGAACACCGGGGAGCTGTTTTTT. This sequence encodes CASSRTRANTGELFF.

The gene calls are TRBV5-1 and TRBJ1-4; D may be TRBD1 (6 bases). Trimming took off 5 bases at V and 7 bases at J, with 15 bases between the two ends. From germline, CDR1 is SGHRS and CDR2 YFSETQ. The CDR3 consists of 14 residues. The CDR3 nucleotides read TGCGCCAGCAGTAAGAGTCAGGGGTTTGAAAAACTGTTTTTT. Its protein is CASSKSQGFEKLFF.

This sequence joins TRBV30 and TRBJ1-4; D not certain. Trimming removed 0 bases from V and 7 bases from J, with 3 bases in between. Germline V gives CDR1 GTSNPN, CDR2 SVGIG (reference sequence). CDR3 length: 11 residues. CDR3 bases: TGTGCCTGGAGTGTCGTTGAAAAACTGTTTTTT. Amino acid sequence: CAWSVVEKLFF.

This chain links TRBV24-1 with TRBJ1-5; 7 bases line up with TRBD1. CDR3 size: 14 residues. J gave up 4 bases and V 6 bases, and 5 bases lay outside the gene matches. Germline assignment: CDR1 KGHDR and CDR2 SFDVKD. The CDR3 DNA reads TGTGCCACCAGTAGGGACAGACAAAATCAGCCCCAGCATTTT. Amino acid sequence: CATSRDRQNQPQHF.

The chain employs TRBV19 and TRBJ2-1, with TRBD1 matching over 7 bases. After removal of 1 base from V and 3 bases from J, the junction contained 6 bases not matched to a gene. Germline CDR1 and CDR2: LNHDA and SQIVND (reference sequence). The CDR3 consists of 16 residues. DNA of the CDR3: TGTGCCAGTAGTATAGTGGGCCAGGGGGTCTACAATGAGCAGTTCTTC. Translating it yields CASSIVGQGVYNEQFF. Complete variable domain (other parts from reference TRBV19 and TRBJ2-1): DGGITQSPKYLFRKEGQNVTLSCEQNLNHDAMYWYRQDPGQGLRLIYYSQIVNDFQKGDIAEGYSVSREKKESFPLTVTSAQKNPTAFYLCASSIVGQGVYNEQFFGPGTRLTVL.

The chain has TRBV6-5 and TRBJ1-1, with 7 bases that match TRBD1. Germline V gives CDR1 MNHEY, CDR2 SVGAGI. The trim removed 5 bases at V and 1 base at J, leaving 4 bases unmatched. This CDR3 has 14 residues. The CDR3 nucleotides are TGTGCCAGCAGTAAACGGGACAGGAACACTGAAGCTTTCTTT. This sequence encodes CASSKRDRNTEAFF.

The chain carries TRBV24-1 and TRBJ1-5, with 8 nucleotides matching TRBD1. The CDR3 is 16 amino acids. From germline, CDR1 is KGHDR and CDR2 SFDVKD. The junction had 5 bases not matched to a gene; V was cut back by 4 bases and J by 1 base. CDR3 bases: TGTGCCACCAGTGACCCCCGGACAGGGAGCAATCAGCCCCAGCATTTT. Its protein is CATSDPRTGSNQPQHF.

This chain joins TRBV5-1 and TRBJ1-2; TRBD1 agrees at 10 bases. The CDR3 runs 14 residues. Germline CDR1 reads SGHRS; CDR2 reads YFSETQ. V gave up 3 bases and J gave up 3 bases; unmatched junction bases: 2. Written as DNA, the CDR3 is TGCGCCAGCAGCTCCGGACAGGGGGACTATGGCTACACCTTC. Encoded protein: CASSSGQGDYGYTF.

This clone was observed once. The J gene is TRBJ2-2, the V gene TRBV7-2; no firm D call. The germline gives CDR1 SGHTA, CDR2 FQGNSA. This CDR3 contains 14 residues. V lost 1 base and J lost 4, with 7 bases in between. The CDR3 region is CASSLVFRTGELFF. Written as DNA, the CDR3 is TGTGCCAGCAGCTTAGTTTTCCGCACCGGGGAGCTGTTTTTT.

The V and J genes are TRBV9 and TRBJ2-2; 9 nucleotides line up with TRBD1. After removal of 5 bases from V and 4 bases from J, the junction contained 9 bases not matched to a gene. The CDR3 loop spans 16 amino acids. Per germline, CDR1 SGDLS and CDR2 YYNGEE. The CDR3 protein is CASSLRDRAATGELFF. As DNA, the CDR3 is TGTGCCAGCAGTCTTCGGGACAGGGCGGCCACCGGGGAGCTGTTTTTT.

The V and J genes are TRBV4-3 and TRBJ2-5, with TRBD2 matching 10 bases. Germline CDR1 is LGHNA and CDR2 is YSLEER. This CDR3 contains 16 residues. With V trimmed by 4 bases and J by 3 bases, 8 bases remained unmatched. As DNA, the CDR3 is TGCGCCAGCAGCCCATCAGCGGGGGGGCCGGAAGAGACCCAGTACTTC. It encodes CASSPSAGGPEETQYF.

Worth noting for this clone: Distinct nucleotide sequences in the sample also encode this CDR3. The chain joins TRBV5-1 to TRBJ2-7; D is unresolved. This CDR3 has 15 residues. V lost 0 bases to trimming and J lost 2 bases, with 12 bases between them. CDR1 SGHRS and CDR2 YFSETQ come from the germline V gene. The CDR3 is CASSLERRGPYEQYF. The CDR3 DNA follows: TGCGCCAGCAGCTTGGAGAGGCGCGGCCCCTACGAGCAGTACTTC.

The table lists this clone with a count of one. The chain links TRBV11-3 to TRBJ1-2; 9 nucleotides agree with TRBD1. V dropped 5 bases and J dropped 3; count of bases not matched to a gene: 13. CDR1 is SGHNT, CDR2 YENEEA, per germline. This CDR3 contains 17 residues. In DNA, the CDR3 is TGTGCCAGCAGCCCCGGGACAGGGATCCCCCTGGACTATGGCTACACCTTC. Translated: CASSPGTGIPLDYGYTF.

V gene TRBV12-3 or TRBV12-4 combines with J gene TRBJ1-2; 7 bases align to TRBD1. After removal of 5 bases from V and 2 bases from J, the junction contained 2 bases not matched to a gene. CDR3 length: 13 amino acids. This CDR3 reads CASSQGQNYGYTF. The CDR3 bases are TGTGCCAGCAGTCAGGGACAGAACTATGGCTACACCTTC.

The gene calls are TRBV7-9 and TRBJ1-1; 7 positions match TRBD1. This CDR3 is 15 amino acids long. V lost 4 bases, J lost 4 bases, and 9 bases stayed unmatched. Germline CDR1 reads SEHNR; CDR2 reads FQNEAQ (reference sequence). CDR3: CASSSQGQSFTEAFF. The CDR3 DNA reads TGTGCCAGCAGCTCCCAGGGACAGTCATTCACTGAAGCTTTCTTT.

The rearrangement joins TRBV2 to TRBJ1-5; TRBD1 aligns across 10 bases. With 5 bases clipped from V and 5 bases from J, the junction kept 12 bases outside the gene matches. The CDR3 has 17 amino acids. Germline values: CDR1 SNHLY, CDR2 FYNNEI. Written as DNA, the CDR3 is TGTGCCAGCAGTACGGGACAGGGGTTCTTCACTGATCAGCCCCAGCATTTT. Translation gives CASSTGQGFFTDQPQHF.

There are a few counts of this clone. The chain combines TRBV7-9 with TRBJ1-5; tentative D call: TRBD1 (5 bases). V was clipped by 4 bases and J by 2 bases, with 15 bases between them. Germline CDR1 reads SEHNR; CDR2 reads FQNEAQ (reference sequence). The length of the CDR3 is 16 residues. CDR3 bases: TGTGCCAGCAGCTCAACTCAAGGGGTTGGCAATCAGCCCCAGCATTTT. Translation gives CASSSTQGVGNQPQHF.

V is TRBV10-3 and J is TRBJ2-7; 8 bases fit TRBD1. CDR3 length equals 14 residues. The germline gives CDR1 ENHRY, CDR2 SYGVKD. Trimming at V came to 5 bases and at J to 2 bases, leaving 5 bases not matched to a gene. The CDR3 bases are TGTGCCATCAGTTTGGACAGGGCCACCTACGAGCAGTACTTC. It codes for CAISLDRATYEQYF.

The genes are TRBV30 and TRBJ2-3; possibly TRBD2 for D (5 bases). V was trimmed by 0 bases and J by 4 bases, leaving 11 bases between them. This CDR3 has 14 residues. Germline CDR1 reads GTSNPN; CDR2 reads SVGIG (reference sequence). This CDR3 is CAWSVGTEADTQYF. CDR3 sequence (DNA): TGTGCCTGGAGTGTAGGAACGGAGGCAGATACGCAGTATTTT.